Below, 18 T cell receptor beta chains from the same sample are listed, as sequenced in a study of shared clonotypes between healthy human individuals. Measured with immunoSEQ multiplex PCR; TCRdb has only the in-frame clones, and not every one. The repertoire includes approximately 2,200,000 clones, 85% to 95% of them detected once, and 1.7% sits in the top ten. Naivety among CD8 cells was defined by CD45RO negativity and positive CCR7 selection, thereby excluding terminally differentiated effector memory CD45RA+ cells. The specimen was naive CD8+ T cells from PBMCs. The receptors come from a man aged 18-30 years in good health. Some clones in this sample may be carry-over from other donors' samples.

This chain joins TRBV6-5 and TRBJ2-3, with D maybe TRBD1 (5 bases). Germline CDR1 MNHEY, CDR2 SVGAGI. V dropped 4 bases and J dropped 1 base, with 9 bases sitting between them. The CDR3 length is 14 residues. The CDR3 is CASSSLRGTDTQYF. CDR3 nucleotide sequence: TGTGCCAGCAGTTCGCTCAGGGGCACAGATACGCAGTATTTT.

The chain combines TRBV7-9 with TRBJ1-1; D gene unclear. V lost 4 bases and J 1 base, leaving 13 bases between the germline ends. CDR3 size: 15 residues. Per germline, CDR1 SEHNR and CDR2 FQNEAQ (reference sequence). This chain's CDR3 is CASSYPVGWNTEAFF. The CDR3 DNA is TGTGCCAGCAGCTACCCAGTGGGATGGAACACTGAAGCTTTCTTT.

This chain connects TRBV19 to TRBJ2-3; no clear D. The CDR3 runs 13 residues. Between the trimmed V and J ends, which lost 5 bases and 4 bases, there was a span of 10 bases. From germline, CDR1 is LNHDA and CDR2 SQIVND (reference sequence). The CDR3 protein is CASSSNGADTQYF. For the CDR3, the DNA is TGTGCCAGTAGTTCCAATGGGGCAGATACGCAGTATTTT.

Details on this clone: A far more abundant clone sits one base away, making this likely a read error. Other DNA sequences of this sample code for an identical CDR3. CDR3 DNA: TGTGCCAGCAGCTTAGGGGCAGATACGCAGTATTTT. Translation: CASSLGADTQYF. The chain employs TRBV7-8 and TRBJ2-3; D gene uncertain. The CDR3 covers 12 residues. Germline CDR1 is SGHVS and CDR2 is FQNEAQ. Trimming shortened V by 1 base and J by 4 bases, and 3 bases separated the two germline ends.

The chain recombines TRBV7-3 with TRBJ2-3; a weak D match, TRBD2 (5 bases). V lost 1 base to trimming and J lost 3 bases, with 20 bases between them. The CDR3 spans 18 residues. CDR1 is SGHTA, CDR2 FQGTGA, per germline. This CDR3 reads CASSLSPRVAGSTDTQYF. The CDR3 DNA reads TGTGCCAGCAGCTTAAGCCCTAGGGTGGCGGGTAGTACAGATACGCAGTATTTT.

The chain uses TRBV2 and TRBJ2-3, with 11 bases aligning to TRBD2. The CDR3 extends over 16 amino acids. The V segment lost 4 bases and the J segment 3 bases; nucleotides outside the gene matches: 6. Germline-derived CDR1 and CDR2 are SNHLY and FYNNEI. The chain's CDR3 is CASSALAGGWTDTQYF. CDR3 DNA: TGTGCCAGCAGTGCCCTAGCGGGAGGTTGGACAGATACGCAGTATTTT.

The J gene is TRBJ2-2, the V gene TRBV27; D perhaps matches TRBD2 (6 bases). Germline values: CDR1 MNHEY, CDR2 SMNVEV (reference sequence). Trimming took 4 bases from V and 6 from J, leaving 21 bases between them. This CDR3 has 17 residues. CDR3 sequence reads: CASSSPPAGIGAGELFF. The CDR3 bases are TGTGCCAGCAGTTCCCCTCCTGCGGGGATTGGGGCCGGGGAGCTGTTTTTT.

The V call is TRBV30, the J call TRBJ2-7; TRBD2 matches 8 bases. V shed 1 base and J 3 bases; nucleotides not matched to a gene: 8. The CDR3 is 15 residues long. CDR1 is GTSNPN and CDR2 is SVGIG in the germline V gene (reference sequence). The CDR3 is CAWSGGLAGRYEQYF. The CDR3 region has the DNA TGTGCCTGGAGTGGGGGGCTAGCGGGCCGCTACGAGCAGTACTTC.

This chain connects TRBV7-9 to TRBJ1-2; D not certain. The CDR3 has 14 residues. V lost 5 bases to trimming and J lost 8 bases, with 18 bases between them. Germline assignment: CDR1 SEHNR and CDR2 FQNEAQ (reference sequence). The CDR3 spells CASSQIGPPRGYTF. CDR3 DNA sequence: TGTGCCAGCAGCCAAATCGGCCCTCCGAGGGGCTACACCTTC.

The rearrangement joins TRBV11-2 to TRBJ2-7; the D gene is possibly TRBD1 (7 bases). The V gene's germline CDR1 is SGHAT and CDR2 FQNNGV. V gave up 4 bases and J gave up 4 bases, with 14 bases separating them. CDR3 length: 14 amino acids. Written as DNA, the CDR3 is TGTGCCAGCAGCTACGCAGGGGGAGGTTACGAGCAGTACTTC. Protein: CASSYAGGGYEQYF.

V gene TRBV6-5 combines with J gene TRBJ2-3; D perhaps matches TRBD1 (6 bases). The CDR3 contains 14 residues. Trimming cost V 2 bases and J 4 bases, with 10 bases left between them. Germline CDR1 MNHEY, CDR2 SVGAGI. The DNA for the CDR3 is TGTGCCAGCAGTTACGCAGGGGACCCAGATACGCAGTATTTT. It yields the protein CASSYAGDPDTQYF.

The chain employs TRBV5-1 and TRBJ2-7; D ambiguous. CDR1 and CDR2 (germline): SGHRS, YFSETQ. The V end was cut by 4 bases, the J end by 0 bases, with 14 bases between. This CDR3 has 15 amino acids. CDR3 bases: TGCGCCAGCAGCCCCACTACGGGTAGCTCCTACGAGCAGTACTTC. This gives the protein CASSPTTGSSYEQYF.

This clone was recorded a few times. The CDR3 sequence: CAAWTGNTEAFF. Written as DNA, the CDR3 is TGTGCCGCCTGGACAGGGAACACTGAAGCTTTCTTT. V gene TRBV10-3 combines with J gene TRBJ1-1; TRBD1 agrees at 7 bases. The CDR3 extends over 12 amino acids. V was pared by 11 bases and J by 1 base, with 4 bases of the junction left unmatched. In germline, CDR1 is ENHRY, CDR2 SYGVKD.

V usage is TRBV27 and J usage is TRBJ2-3, with D unresolved. Germline CDR1 is MNHEY and CDR2 is SMNVEV (reference sequence). The CDR3 extends over 16 amino acids. Trimming removed 6 bases from V and 4 bases from J, with 20 bases in between. The CDR3 sequence is CASSPLPPSSADTQYF. The CDR3 DNA reads as TGTGCCAGCAGCCCTCTCCCCCCTAGTAGTGCAGATACGCAGTATTTT.

V is TRBV19 and J is TRBJ1-5, with a tentative D call TRBD1 (6 bases). CDR3 length equals 14 residues. Germline CDR1 reads LNHDA; CDR2 reads SQIVND (reference sequence). V was trimmed by 5 bases and J by 3 bases, leaving 11 bases between them. For the CDR3, the DNA is TGTGCCAGTAGTTCCGGGGACACCAATCAGCCCCAGCATTTT. As protein: CASSSGDTNQPQHF. The whole variable domain, remainder taken from reference TRBV19 and TRBJ1-5, is DGGITQSPKYLFRKEGQNVTLSCEQNLNHDAMYWYRQDPGQGLRLIYYSQIVNDFQKGDIAEGYSVSREKKESFPLTVTSAQKNPTAFYLCASSSGDTNQPQHFGDGTRLSIL.

The rearrangement uses TRBV28 and TRBJ1-1; tentative D call: TRBD1 (5 bases). V lost 6 bases and J lost 7, with 21 bases in between. CDR3 length: 15 residues. CDR1 MDHEN and CDR2 SYDVKM come from the germline V gene. Here the CDR3 DNA reads TGTGCCAGCAGCCCCCGTCGGGCTTTGGGGGGTGAAGCTTTCTTT. It is translated as CASSPRRALGGEAFF.

The rearrangement joins TRBV7-3 to TRBJ2-7; 11 bases are a match to TRBD2. CDR1 and CDR2 from the germline V gene are SGHTA and FQGTGA. V trimming: 8 bases; J trimming: 5 bases; junction bases outside the gene matches: 5. There are 13 residues in the CDR3. In DNA, the CDR3 is TGTGCCAGCTCCCCTAGCGGGAGGAACGAGCAGTACTTC. This codes for CASSPSGRNEQYF.

Note on this clone: Other nucleotide sequences from this sample produce the same CDR3. The V and J genes are TRBV7-3 and TRBJ2-1; 13 nucleotides align to TRBD2. V gave up 4 bases and J gave up 5 bases; unmatched junction bases: 2. Germline assignment: CDR1 SGHTA and CDR2 FQGTGA. CDR3 length equals 15 residues. The CDR3, as DNA: TGTGCCAGCAGCTCCGGACTAGCGGGAGACAATGAGCAGTTCTTC. It translates to CASSSGLAGDNEQFF.